Each of the 12 T cell receptor beta chains below was sequenced from the same sample in a study of CD8+CD57+ T cells in acquired aplastic anemia. CDR3 and TCR beta VDJ profiling relied on a genomic DNA template. In TCRdb, the reads were re-called with MiXCR into one record per CDR3 protein. The data show roughly 130,000 distinct CDR3 sequences, with around 50% seen just once and 2.5% held by the top ten. The material sequenced was sorted CD4+, CD8+, or CD8+CD57+ T cells (not recorded which) from PBMCs. All receptors come from a human donor in good health, serving as a control.

V usage is TRBV7-2 and J usage is TRBJ2-5, with D perhaps TRBD1 (6 bases). The germline CDR1 and CDR2 sequences are SGHTA and FQGNSA. V was trimmed by 6 bases and J by 5 bases, leaving 13 bases between them. This CDR3 has 13 residues. The CDR3 DNA follows: TGTGCCAGCAGGAGGACAGAGAGTGAGACCCAGTACTTC. This encodes CASRRTESETQYF.

This clonotype is deemed medium-sized (0.01 to 0.1%). The chain couples TRBV2 to TRBJ2-5; no clear D gene. CDR1 SNHLY and CDR2 FYNNEI come from the germline V gene. V was clipped by 8 bases and J by 3 bases, with 13 bases between them. The CDR3 extends over 13 amino acids. As DNA, the CDR3 is TGTGCCAGCTCCCGAAACGAGAAAGAGACCCAGTACTTC. This encodes CASSRNEKETQYF.

CDR3 bases: TGTGCCAGCAATACGGGACAGGTGCGCGAGCAGTACTTC. This translates into CASNTGQVREQYF. The chain combines TRBV2 with TRBJ2-7; 8 bases are shared with TRBD1. The trim removed 7 bases at V and 6 bases at J, leaving 8 bases unmatched. Per the germline V gene, CDR1 is SNHLY and CDR2 is FYNNEI. The CDR3 length is 13 residues.

J is TRBJ1-2 and V is TRBV4-3, with TRBD1 matching 12 bases. The CDR3 contains 17 residues. The germline V gene has CDR1 LGHNA and CDR2 YSLEER. After removal of 1 base from V and 7 bases from J, the junction contained 10 bases not matched to a gene. Here the CDR3 DNA reads TGCGCCAGCAGCCAAGCCGAAGGGGGACAGGGGGCCTCTGGCTACACCTTC. This codes for CASSQAEGGQGASGYTF.

V is TRBV29-1 and J is TRBJ1-2; 10 nucleotides line up with TRBD1. The trim removed 7 bases at V and 8 bases at J, leaving 7 bases unmatched. Germline loops: CDR1 SQVTM, CDR2 ANQGSEA. The CDR3 totals 12 residues. The CDR3 DNA sequence: TGCAGCGCCAGGGACAGGGGCGTAGGCTACACCTTC. Its translation: CSARDRGVGYTF.

This clonotype was detected ten times or more. The chain couples TRBV6-5 to TRBJ2-7; D tentatively fits TRBD1 or TRBD2 (5 bases each). Deletions cut 7 bases from V and 2 bases from J, with 18 bases between. Germline V lookup: CDR1 MNHEY, CDR2 SVGAGI. This CDR3 comprises 15 residues. CDR3 nucleotides: TGTGCCAGCACCGGCGGACCGGGGCCCCCCTACGAGCAGTACTTC. Protein: CASTGGPGPPYEQYF.

This clonotype has more than one count but fewer than ten. An end of the junction does not agree with germline; a read error may underlie this. The chain is built from TRBV24-1 and TRBJ1-2, with a tentative D call TRBD1 (6 bases). This CDR3 is built from 14 residues. From germline, CDR1 is KGHDR and CDR2 SFDVKD. CDR3 in DNA: TGTGCCACTAGTGATTTACGGACAGAGCATGGCTACACCTTC. Protein: CATSDLRTEHGYTF.

With regard to this clonotype: Without the conserved terminal phenylalanine or tryptophan, this CDR3 likely stems from a read error. V usage is TRBV20-1 and J usage is TRBJ2-5, with a tentative D call TRBD2 (5 bases). The CDR3 spans 13 residues. The germline V gene has CDR1 DFQATT and CDR2 SNEGSKA (reference sequence). This CDR3 reads CSAVQRTQETQYS. As DNA, the CDR3 is TGCAGCGCTGTCCAGCGGACCCAAGAGACCCAGTACTCC.

The rearrangement links TRBV6-5 to TRBJ1-2; weak D call: TRBD1 (5 bases). Germline V gene sequence: CDR1 MNHEY, CDR2 SVGAGI. The CDR3 is made up of 16 amino acids. With 7 bases removed from V and 6 bases from J, the gap between germline ends came to 24 bases. CDR3 protein: CASTSSNAGEKDGYTF. CDR3 in DNA: TGTGCCAGCACTTCGTCCAACGCGGGGGAGAAGGATGGCTACACCTTC.

As concerns this clonotype: One junction end disagrees with the germline gene, perhaps due to a read error. The chain couples TRBV19 to TRBJ1-6; no clear D. The CDR3 runs 15 residues. Per germline, CDR1 LNHDA and CDR2 SQIVND (reference sequence). The CDR3 DNA is TGTGCCAGTAGCTTGGCAACGTCCTGTAATTCACCCCTCCACTTT. Its translation: CASSLATSCNSPLHF.

The chain links TRBV4-3 to TRBJ2-1, with TRBD2 matching 9 bases. V dropped 0 bases and J dropped 8; count of bases not matched to a gene: 11. CDR1 LGHNA and CDR2 YSLEER come from the germline V gene. The CDR3 spans 17 residues. CDR3 residues: CASSQEPAGGLGDEQFF. In DNA form, the CDR3 reads TGCGCCAGCAGCCAAGAACCAGCGGGGGGCCTCGGGGATGAGCAGTTCTTC.

This clonotype occurred a few times. The CDR3: CSVERQGPYYGYTF. CDR3 DNA sequence: TGCAGCGTGGAAAGACAGGGGCCGTACTATGGCTACACCTTC. This chain connects TRBV29-1 to TRBJ1-2, with 8 bases that match TRBD1. Germline assignment: CDR1 SQVTM and CDR2 ANQGSEA. There are 14 residues in the CDR3. Trimming cost V 6 bases and J 3 bases; bases outside gene matches: 9. Filled out from reference TRBV29-1 and TRBJ1-2, the complete variable domain reads SAVISQKPSRDICQRGTSLTIQCQVDSQVTMMFWYRQQPGQSLTLIATANQGSEATYESGFVIDKFPISRPNLTFSTLTVSNMSPEDSSIYLCSVERQGPYYGYTFGSGTRLTVV.